This TCR beta chain was identified during a study of blood T cell repertoires in COVID-19. The table came from immunoSEQ multiplex PCR; TCRdb's copy has only in-frame clones and leaves some out. This sample yields more than 80,000 clones, of which 72% are seen a single time; roughly 25% belongs to the top ten. V shed 5 bases, J shed 4 bases, and the junction held 4 bases outside the gene matches. CDR1 is MNHEY and CDR2 is SVGAGI in the germline V gene. The CDR3 sequence is 14 residues long. The sample was peripheral blood. This receptor was identified in a woman aged 60-75 years in a cohort sampled during active or convalescent COVID-19. The chain carries TRBV6-5 and TRBJ2-1; TRBD2 aligns across 8 bases. Here the CDR3 reads CASSISGGYNEQFF. The CDR3 region has the DNA TGTGCCAGCAGTATAAGCGGGGGTTACAATGAGCAGTTCTTC.